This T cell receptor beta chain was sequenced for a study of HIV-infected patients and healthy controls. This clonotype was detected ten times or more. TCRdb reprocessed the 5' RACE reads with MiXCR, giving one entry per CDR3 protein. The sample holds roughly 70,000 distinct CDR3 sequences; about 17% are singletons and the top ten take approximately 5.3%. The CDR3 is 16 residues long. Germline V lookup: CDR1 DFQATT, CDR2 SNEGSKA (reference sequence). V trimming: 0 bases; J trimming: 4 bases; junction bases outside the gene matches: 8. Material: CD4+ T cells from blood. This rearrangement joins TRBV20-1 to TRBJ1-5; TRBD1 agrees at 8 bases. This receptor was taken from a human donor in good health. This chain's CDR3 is CSARDPGGRANQPQHF. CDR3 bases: TGCAGTGCTAGAGATCCAGGGGGCAGGGCAAATCAGCCCCAGCATTTT.